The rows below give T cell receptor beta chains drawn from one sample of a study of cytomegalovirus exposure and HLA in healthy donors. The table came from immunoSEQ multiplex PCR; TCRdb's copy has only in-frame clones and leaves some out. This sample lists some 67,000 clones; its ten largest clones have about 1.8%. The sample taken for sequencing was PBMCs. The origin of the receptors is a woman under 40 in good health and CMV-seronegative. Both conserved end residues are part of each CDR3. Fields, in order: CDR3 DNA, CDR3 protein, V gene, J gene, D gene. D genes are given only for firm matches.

TGTGCCACCAGCCTCAGGGGTGAGGCAACCGAGACCCAGTACTTC,CATSLRGEATETQYF,TRBV15,TRBJ2-5,NA
TGTGCCAGTGGCCGGGACAGGGGTTCCCAAGAGACCCAGTACTTC,CASGRDRGSQETQYF,TRBV7-6,TRBJ2-5,TRBD1
TGCGCCAGCAGCCCGGGACAGGGGATGGACGAGCAGTACTTC,CASSPGQGMDEQYF,TRBV4-1,TRBJ2-7,TRBD1
TGTGCCAGCAGCACCACTCCAGGGCTTTCACCCCTCCACTTT,CASSTTPGLSPLHF,TRBV5-4,TRBJ1-6,NA
TGTGCCAGCAGCTTAGATCCGGGGGACAACTATGGCTACACCTTC,CASSLDPGDNYGYTF,TRBV7-9,TRBJ1-2,NA
TGTGCCAGCAGTTACCCCGGACAGAGGGTTGATGGCTACACCTTC,CASSYPGQRVDGYTF,TRBV6-6,TRBJ1-2,NA
TGTGCCACCAGCAGAGCCGGCAGGTATGAGCAGTTCTTC,CATSRAGRYEQFF,TRBV15,TRBJ2-1,NA
TGTGCCCTAGGACAGGGGGCGTATAACGAGCAGTACTTC,CALGQGAYNEQYF,TRBV5-4,TRBJ2-7,TRBD1
TGTGCTAGCAGCCATCTAGGGGCGGGACTTACCGGGGAGCTGTTTTTT,CASSHLGAGLTGELFF,TRBV7-7,TRBJ2-2,NA
TGTGCCAGCAGTTACGTGACAGGGCCCCATAATTCACCCCTCCACTTT,CASSYVTGPHNSPLHF,TRBV6-5,TRBJ1-6,TRBD1
TGTGCCAGCAGCTTGGTTGACAGGGCGGGCACTGAAGCTTTCTTT,CASSLVDRAGTEAFF,TRBV5-6,TRBJ1-1,TRBD1
TGTGCCAGCAGCCAGACCCCGGGACTACGAGAAAAACTGTTTTTT,CASSQTPGLREKLFF,TRBV7-8,TRBJ1-4,NA
TGCAGTGCTAGACAGGGGGAGCGAGCTTTCTTT,CSARQGERAFF,TRBV20-1,TRBJ1-1,TRBD1
TGTGCCAGCAGCTTAGAGCCCAGGGATAGCTCTGGGGCCAACGTCCTGACTTTC,CASSLEPRDSSGANVLTF,TRBV7-6,TRBJ2-6,NA
TGTGCCAGCAGCCGAGTGGTTTTTGCTGGGGCCAACGTCCTGACTTTC,CASSRVVFAGANVLTF,TRBV5-4,TRBJ2-6,NA
TGTGCCAGCAGTGAACCCAGGACAGGCACCTCCTATGGCTACACCTTC,CASSEPRTGTSYGYTF,TRBV6-1,TRBJ1-2,TRBD1
TGTGCCAGCAGCCAAGACGATGTGACAGCGGGGTGGGAGACCCAGTACTTC,CASSQDDVTAGWETQYF,TRBV4-2,TRBJ2-5,TRBD2
TGTGCCTGGAGTGTACGGGTTGGTCAGCCCCAGCATTTT,CAWSVRVGQPQHF,TRBV30,TRBJ1-5,NA
TGTGCCAGCAGGGAACTAGTCTCCGACAATGAGCAGTTCTTC,CASRELVSDNEQFF,TRBV6-5,TRBJ2-1,NA
TGTGCCAGCTCAGAGGGGGGGACGAGCAATCAGCCCCAGCATTTT,CASSEGGTSNQPQHF,TRBV9,TRBJ1-5,NA
TGCGCCAGCAGAAGCCCGTCAACCTCCTACAATGAGCAGTTCTTC,CASRSPSTSYNEQFF,TRBV4-3,TRBJ2-1,NA
TGCAGCGTGTACACCGGGACACCTAACACTGAAGCTTTCTTT,CSVYTGTPNTEAFF,TRBV29-1,TRBJ1-1,NA
TGCGCCAGCAGCCCCGACAGGGGGGCAAATCAGCCCCAGCATTTT,CASSPDRGANQPQHF,TRBV5-1,TRBJ1-5,TRBD1
TGCGCCAGCAGCCCGACCTGGACAGGGTTAACAGATACGCAGTATTTT,CASSPTWTGLTDTQYF,TRBV5-1,TRBJ2-3,TRBD1
TGTGCCAGCAGCTTGGCAGGGGCTAGCGGGAACACCGGGGAGCTGTTTTTT,CASSLAGASGNTGELFF,TRBV5-8,TRBJ2-2,NA
TGTGCCAGCAGCGTAGACGGCGGATCCTTGGTCGAGCAGTACTTC,CASSVDGGSLVEQYF,TRBV9,TRBJ2-7,NA
TGTGCCAGCAGTTTATTGGCAGGGAAGCAGTACTTC,CASSLLAGKQYF,TRBV27,TRBJ2-7,NA
TGCGCCAGCAGTGGACTAGCGGGAGGAAGAGATACGCAGTATTTT,CASSGLAGGRDTQYF,TRBV10-1,TRBJ2-3,TRBD2
TGTGCCAGTGATTACAGCCGATTCGACACAGATACGCAGTATTTT,CASDYSRFDTDTQYF,TRBV28,TRBJ2-3,NA
TGCGCCAGCAGTGGACTAGCGGGAGGGCCCTCCTACGAGCAGTACTTC,CASSGLAGGPSYEQYF,TRBV10-2,TRBJ2-7,TRBD2
TGCGCCAGCAGCCTCCAAGGGACAGCGCATGGCTACACCTTC,CASSLQGTAHGYTF,TRBV4-1,TRBJ1-2,TRBD1
TGTGCCAGTAGGGGGGTCCTCGGACAGGCTTACAATGAGCAGTTCTTC,CASRGVLGQAYNEQFF,TRBV19,TRBJ2-1,TRBD1
TGCGCCAGCAGCCAAGATAAGGAGAGCTCCGACAATGAGCAGTTCTTC,CASSQDKESSDNEQFF,TRBV4-3,TRBJ2-1,NA
TGCGCCAGCAGCCAAGAACAGGGGGTCTTCGTCAACGTCCTGACTTTC,CASSQEQGVFVNVLTF,TRBV4-1,TRBJ2-6,TRBD1
TGCGCCAGCAGCCAACAAACTAGCGGGAGGTTCTACGAGCAGTACTTC,CASSQQTSGRFYEQYF,TRBV4-1,TRBJ2-7,TRBD2
TGTGCCAGCAGCTCTACTAGCGGGAGAGACGAGCAGTACTTC,CASSSTSGRDEQYF,TRBV5-5,TRBJ2-7,TRBD2
TGTGCCAGCAGCCGGGCCGTGACAGGGGGCTACGAGCAGTACTTC,CASSRAVTGGYEQYF,TRBV11-2,TRBJ2-7,TRBD1
TGCAGCGTTGGCCAGGTTTCCTACGAGCAGTACTTC,CSVGQVSYEQYF,TRBV29-1,TRBJ2-7,NA
TGCGCCAGCAGCTTAAAAGGACTAGCTAGTGTCACAGATACGCAGTATTTT,CASSLKGLASVTDTQYF,TRBV5-1,TRBJ2-3,TRBD2
TGTGCCAGTACAAATTCCCCCGTTGGGGGCACCTACGAGCAGTACTTC,CASTNSPVGGTYEQYF,TRBV19,TRBJ2-7,NA
TGCAGCGTGGTAGGGACAGGGGGGGGAGAGACCCAGTACTTC,CSVVGTGGGETQYF,TRBV29-1,TRBJ2-5,TRBD1
TGTGCCAGCAGATCGGACAGGGTAAAGAATCAGCCCCAGCATTTT,CASRSDRVKNQPQHF,TRBV28,TRBJ1-5,TRBD1
TGCAGCGTTGGCCTGGGCAGGGGGCTTGGCTACACCTTC,CSVGLGRGLGYTF,TRBV29-1,TRBJ1-2,TRBD1
TGTGCCAGCAGCATGGAGCGACGGAACATGAACACTGAAGCTTTCTTT,CASSMERRNMNTEAFF,TRBV27,TRBJ1-1,NA
TGTGCCAGCAGTGACCTACAGGGACCCTACAATGAGCAGTTCTTC,CASSDLQGPYNEQFF,TRBV6-4,TRBJ2-1,NA
TGTGCCAGCAGCTCGGGACTTCTCGACGAGCAGTACTTC,CASSSGLLDEQYF,TRBV11-3,TRBJ2-7,NA
TGTGCCAGCAGTTACCACAGGGCAGGCACAGATACGCAGTATTTT,CASSYHRAGTDTQYF,TRBV6-5,TRBJ2-3,NA
TGTGCCAGCAGCTTACCCACCGGGACATACCGGGAGCAGTACTTC,CASSLPTGTYREQYF,TRBV11-1,TRBJ2-7,NA
TGTGCCAGCAGCTTACTTCGGAACAGGATAACCTACGAGCAGTACTTC,CASSLLRNRITYEQYF,TRBV13,TRBJ2-7,NA
TGTGCCAGCAGGACCCCGGGGGGCTACGAGCAGTACTTC,CASRTPGGYEQYF,TRBV6-6,TRBJ2-7,TRBD2
TGCAGTGCTCCCAAACGGGAGACCCAGTACTTC,CSAPKRETQYF,TRBV20-1,TRBJ2-5,NA
TGTGCCAGCAGTCCCCTCCGTAAGCCCCAGCATTTT,CASSPLRKPQHF,TRBV27,TRBJ1-5,NA
TGTGCCAGTAGAAGCGGGACAAACTACGAGCAGTACTTC,CASRSGTNYEQYF,TRBV19,TRBJ2-7,NA